The clone carrying this TCR beta chain appeared many times. The data derive from a study of T cells after yellow fever vaccination. A single record per CDR3 protein comes from TCRdb applying MiXCR to the 5' RACE reads. The sample lists about 160,000 distinct CDR3 sequences; 5.5% to 7.5% were seen once. The CDR3 sequence is 14 residues long. The V gene end was trimmed by 7 bases and the J gene end by 0 bases; junction bases not matched to a gene: 2. From germline, CDR1 is SQVTM and CDR2 ANQGSEA. Sequencing was performed on CD4+ T cells sorted from PBMCs, taken 5 days after the first yellow fever vaccination. The V call is TRBV29-1, the J call TRBJ2-2, with 10 bases fitting TRBD1. The clonotype comes from a man aged 18-30 years who received the YFV17D yellow fever vaccine. The CDR3 coding sequence is TGCAGCGCTGGGACAGGGGCGAACACCGGGGAGCTGTTTTTT. Its translation: CSAGTGANTGELFF.